The rows below give T cell receptor beta chains drawn from one sample of a study of spatial heterogeneity in lung cancer. Each CDR3 protein is one row after TCRdb ran MiXCR on the 5' RACE reads. The profile shows tens of thousands of distinct CDR3 sequences, less than 9.5% of them singletons. The material was PBMCs, obtained at follow-up. The receptor source for this set is a female donor with early-stage non-small cell lung cancer. Each CDR3 is given with its conserved first and last residue. Fields, in order: D gene, J gene, V gene, clone size, CDR3 DNA, CDR3 protein. D genes are given only for firm matches. Clone size is stated in some rows and not others, as once, few, many or a class when expanded.

NA,TRBJ2-7,TRBV19,many,TGTGCCAGTAGTCCCTCGCAGATTAGCAACGAGCAGTACTTC,CASSPSQISNEQYF
TRBD1,TRBJ1-5,TRBV2,many,TGTGCCAGCAGTCTCGACACAGGGGGCAATCAGCCCCAGCATTTT,CASSLDTGGNQPQHF
NA,TRBJ2-5,TRBV5-1,many,TGCGCCAGCAGCGCACTGGAGGGTGGAGAGACCCAGTACTTC,CASSALEGGETQYF
TRBD1,TRBJ2-7,TRBV6-5,many,TGTGCCAGCAGTTATCGTATCTTGGGACAGGCCAGCTCCTACGAGCAGTACTTC,CASSYRILGQASSYEQYF
TRBD2,TRBJ2-1,TRBV5-5,many,TGTGCCAGCAGCTTAGCCGGGACTACGGACAATGAGCAGTTCTTC,CASSLAGTTDNEQFF
NA,TRBJ2-1,TRBV7-2,many,TGTGCCAGCAGCTTACTAGGAGCTGTTTACAATGAGCAGTTCTTC,CASSLLGAVYNEQFF
TRBD2,TRBJ2-1,TRBV7-2,many,TGTGCCAGCAGCAGGGAGGGTGGATACAATGAGCAGTTCTTC,CASSREGGYNEQFF
TRBD1,TRBJ1-1,TRBV10-3,many,TGTGCCATCAGGACAGGGGATAGGGACACTGAAGCTTTCTTT,CAIRTGDRDTEAFF
NA,TRBJ1-5,TRBV30,many,TGTGCCTGGAGTCGGCTCCGCTATAGCAATCAGCCCCAGCATTTT,CAWSRLRYSNQPQHF
NA,TRBJ1-5,TRBV20-1,many,TGCAGTGCCGCAGTAGGTGATCAGCCCCAGCATTTT,CSAAVGDQPQHF
NA,TRBJ1-6,TRBV3-1,NA,TGTGCCAGCAGCCAAGGCCAGACGGAGCTTAATTCACCCCTCCACTTT,CASSQGQTELNSPLHF
NA,TRBJ2-7,TRBV6-2/TRBV6-3,few,TGTGCCACTACGACCGGGACGGTAGCCTACGAGCAGTACTTC,CATTTGTVAYEQYF
NA,TRBJ1-5,TRBV19,medium-sized,TGTGCCAGTAGTCCCGGCGGGGCGAATCAGCCCCAGCATTTT,CASSPGGANQPQHF
NA,TRBJ2-1,TRBV18,many,TGTGCCAGCTCACGTCAGGGGGGGCACAATGAGCAGTTCTTC,CASSRQGGHNEQFF
TRBD1,TRBJ2-1,TRBV6-6,NA,TGTGCCAGCAGTTACTCGGGGACAGGCCTCAATGAGCAGTTCTTC,CASSYSGTGLNEQFF
NA,TRBJ2-2,TRBV6-5,many,TGTGCCAGCATAAGGCAGGGCCCAGACGGCACCGGGGAGCTGTTTTTT,CASIRQGPDGTGELFF
NA,TRBJ2-7,TRBV9,many,TGTGCCAGCAGCGCCGACGGGACGCCGGGGGAGCAGTACTTC,CASSADGTPGEQYF
NA,TRBJ2-2,TRBV25-1,NA,TGTGCCAGCAGTGATAGCGGAACGCTCACCGGGGAGCTGTTTTTT,CASSDSGTLTGELFF
NA,TRBJ1-5,TRBV18,many,TGTGCCAGCTCACGGTTCTCGGGAGGGCAGCAGCCCCAGCATTTT,CASSRFSGGQQPQHF
NA,TRBJ2-3,TRBV2,many,TGTGCCAGCGGAATGGCCGGGGTTGAAGATACGCAGTATTTT,CASGMAGVEDTQYF
NA,TRBJ1-1,TRBV29-1,many,TGCAGCGCTAATGGACATACTGAAGCTTTCTTT,CSANGHTEAFF
NA,TRBJ2-1,TRBV29-1,many,TGCAGCGTTGACAGGGCGAATTACAATGAGCAGTTCTTC,CSVDRANYNEQFF
NA,TRBJ2-2,TRBV28,many,TGTGCCAGCCTCGAACTAGTAACCGGGGAGCTGTTTTTT,CASLELVTGELFF
TRBD2,TRBJ2-1,TRBV12-3/TRBV12-4,many,TGTGCCAGCACCCTGACTAGCGGGAGCTCCTACAATGAGCAGTTCTTC,CASTLTSGSSYNEQFF
NA,TRBJ1-1,TRBV12-3/TRBV12-4,few,TGTGCCAGCAGTTCCCAGGTACAGACTGAAGCTTTCTTT,CASSSQVQTEAFF
NA,TRBJ2-4,TRBV7-9,NA,TGTGCCAGCGCACGGGTCGCCAAAAACATTCAGTACTTC,CASARVAKNIQYF
NA,TRBJ2-3,TRBV6-1,NA,TGTGCCAGCAGTGAAGCGGGCCCAGTTGATACGCAGTATTTT,CASSEAGPVDTQYF
NA,TRBJ2-3,TRBV7-9,NA,TGTGCCAGCAACGAGGTGCAGGGCGGCACAGATACGCAGTATTTT,CASNEVQGGTDTQYF
NA,TRBJ2-2,TRBV5-1,many,TGCGCCAGCAGCTCCATGACCCCTAACACCGGGGAGCTGTTTTTT,CASSSMTPNTGELFF
NA,TRBJ1-2,TRBV7-8,few,TGTGCCAGCAGCACTGACAGTTATTCTGGCTACACCTTC,CASSTDSYSGYTF
TRBD1,TRBJ1-2,TRBV5-1,many,TGCGCCAGCAGAGATCAGGGGGCGGGAGGCTACACCTTC,CASRDQGAGGYTF
TRBD2,TRBJ2-1,TRBV3-1,many,TGTGCCAGCAGCTCCCGACTAGCGGGGGTGACCTACAATGAGCAGTTCTTC,CASSSRLAGVTYNEQFF
TRBD1,TRBJ2-7,TRBV27,many,TGTGCCAGCAGAATACTGCAGGGGGCGGGCTACGAGCAGTACTTC,CASRILQGAGYEQYF
NA,TRBJ2-2,TRBV3-1,many,TGTGCCAGCAGCCAGCGCGGGGAGCTGTTTTTT,CASSQRGELFF
TRBD1,TRBJ2-1,TRBV20-1,many,TGCAGTGCTAGAGATCCGGGGACAGGCTACAATGAGCAGTTCTTC,CSARDPGTGYNEQFF
NA,TRBJ2-7,TRBV7-2,many,TGTGCCAGCGCGCGCGAGGGTTTCGAGCAGTACTTC,CASAREGFEQYF
NA,TRBJ2-4,TRBV11-2,many,TGTGCCAGCAGCTTTGGGGGCCGGGCCAAAAACATTCAGTACTTC,CASSFGGRAKNIQYF
TRBD1,TRBJ1-1,TRBV5-4,many,TGTGCCAGCAGCTCCCTCCGAGACAGGGCTGAAGCTTTCTTT,CASSSLRDRAEAFF
TRBD2,TRBJ2-7,TRBV7-8,few,TGTGCCAGCAGCTTATCCGTCGGGGGGACCACCTACGAGCAGTACTTC,CASSLSVGGTTYEQYF
TRBD2,TRBJ2-3,TRBV7-3,NA,TGTGCCAGCAGCATTACTAGCGGGAGGATCTACACGCAGTATTTT,CASSITSGRIYTQYF
NA,TRBJ2-1,TRBV28,NA,TGTGCCAGCAGTTTAGAGGTTAGCTCCTACAATGAGCAGTTCTTC,CASSLEVSSYNEQFF
TRBD2,TRBJ2-1,TRBV10-3,few,TGTGCCATCAGTGAACCAGCGGGAGGGCTTAATGAGCAGTTCTTC,CAISEPAGGLNEQFF
NA,TRBJ2-5,TRBV6-2/TRBV6-3,many,TGTGCCAGCACCGACCCAAGAGAAGAGACCCAGTACTTC,CASTDPREETQYF
TRBD2,TRBJ2-7,TRBV7-3,few,TGTGCCAGCCTCGGGACTAGCGGCTACCCCTCCTACGAGCAGTACTTC,CASLGTSGYPSYEQYF
TRBD2,TRBJ2-7,TRBV3-1,many,TGTGCCAGCGGGACGCAGGCGGGAGACTACGAGCAGTACTTC,CASGTQAGDYEQYF
NA,TRBJ1-6,TRBV27,NA,TGTGCCAGCAGTATGTGGGGGCAGCTAAGCTCCTATAATTCACCCCTCCACTTT,CASSMWGQLSSYNSPLHF
NA,TRBJ2-1,TRBV7-9,NA,TGTGCCAGCAGCTCCACCGGGACACACAATGAGCAGTTCTTC,CASSSTGTHNEQFF
NA,TRBJ2-2,TRBV20-1,many,TGCAGTGCCCGCCGAGGAGGGACGACCGGGGAGCTGTTTTTT,CSARRGGTTGELFF
NA,TRBJ1-1,TRBV18,many,TGTGCCAGCTCAGAGAGGGCCTCGGGAGAAGCTTTCTTT,CASSERASGEAFF
NA,TRBJ2-3,TRBV30,many,TGTGCCTGGAGACCCGGGGGCACAGATACGCAGTATTTT,CAWRPGGTDTQYF
NA,TRBJ2-7,TRBV2,NA,TGTGCCAGCAGTGCAAAAGTCACGCAGGACGAGCAGTACTTC,CASSAKVTQDEQYF
NA,TRBJ2-5,TRBV5-1,NA,TGCGCCAGCAGCTTGGCTGGGGGGCCTCAAGAGACCCAGTACTTC,CASSLAGGPQETQYF
NA,TRBJ2-3,TRBV7-9,many,TGTGCCAGCAGCTTACGGGAGACAGATACGCAGTATTTT,CASSLRETDTQYF
TRBD1,TRBJ1-5,TRBV29-1,many,TGCGGATGCGGGACAGGCATTAATCAGCCCCAGCATTTT,CGCGTGINQPQHF
NA,TRBJ1-1,TRBV18,NA,TGTGCCAGCTCACCACCGTCCCTCACAGGGTGGAACACTGAAGCTTTCTTT,CASSPPSLTGWNTEAFF
TRBD2,TRBJ2-7,TRBV7-9,many,TGTGCCAGCAGCTTAGGCGGGACTAGTTCCTACGAGCAGTACTTC,CASSLGGTSSYEQYF
NA,TRBJ1-2,TRBV25-1,few,TGTGCCAGCAGTGAGGGTCAGGGGCTCTATGGCTACACCTTC,CASSEGQGLYGYTF
NA,TRBJ2-6,TRBV14,NA,TGTGCCAGCAGCCTCCTCTCTGGGGCCAACGTCCTGACTTTC,CASSLLSGANVLTF
NA,TRBJ2-3,TRBV9,few,TGTGCCAGCAGCGTAGATCCGGGAGCTACAGATACGCAGTATTTT,CASSVDPGATDTQYF